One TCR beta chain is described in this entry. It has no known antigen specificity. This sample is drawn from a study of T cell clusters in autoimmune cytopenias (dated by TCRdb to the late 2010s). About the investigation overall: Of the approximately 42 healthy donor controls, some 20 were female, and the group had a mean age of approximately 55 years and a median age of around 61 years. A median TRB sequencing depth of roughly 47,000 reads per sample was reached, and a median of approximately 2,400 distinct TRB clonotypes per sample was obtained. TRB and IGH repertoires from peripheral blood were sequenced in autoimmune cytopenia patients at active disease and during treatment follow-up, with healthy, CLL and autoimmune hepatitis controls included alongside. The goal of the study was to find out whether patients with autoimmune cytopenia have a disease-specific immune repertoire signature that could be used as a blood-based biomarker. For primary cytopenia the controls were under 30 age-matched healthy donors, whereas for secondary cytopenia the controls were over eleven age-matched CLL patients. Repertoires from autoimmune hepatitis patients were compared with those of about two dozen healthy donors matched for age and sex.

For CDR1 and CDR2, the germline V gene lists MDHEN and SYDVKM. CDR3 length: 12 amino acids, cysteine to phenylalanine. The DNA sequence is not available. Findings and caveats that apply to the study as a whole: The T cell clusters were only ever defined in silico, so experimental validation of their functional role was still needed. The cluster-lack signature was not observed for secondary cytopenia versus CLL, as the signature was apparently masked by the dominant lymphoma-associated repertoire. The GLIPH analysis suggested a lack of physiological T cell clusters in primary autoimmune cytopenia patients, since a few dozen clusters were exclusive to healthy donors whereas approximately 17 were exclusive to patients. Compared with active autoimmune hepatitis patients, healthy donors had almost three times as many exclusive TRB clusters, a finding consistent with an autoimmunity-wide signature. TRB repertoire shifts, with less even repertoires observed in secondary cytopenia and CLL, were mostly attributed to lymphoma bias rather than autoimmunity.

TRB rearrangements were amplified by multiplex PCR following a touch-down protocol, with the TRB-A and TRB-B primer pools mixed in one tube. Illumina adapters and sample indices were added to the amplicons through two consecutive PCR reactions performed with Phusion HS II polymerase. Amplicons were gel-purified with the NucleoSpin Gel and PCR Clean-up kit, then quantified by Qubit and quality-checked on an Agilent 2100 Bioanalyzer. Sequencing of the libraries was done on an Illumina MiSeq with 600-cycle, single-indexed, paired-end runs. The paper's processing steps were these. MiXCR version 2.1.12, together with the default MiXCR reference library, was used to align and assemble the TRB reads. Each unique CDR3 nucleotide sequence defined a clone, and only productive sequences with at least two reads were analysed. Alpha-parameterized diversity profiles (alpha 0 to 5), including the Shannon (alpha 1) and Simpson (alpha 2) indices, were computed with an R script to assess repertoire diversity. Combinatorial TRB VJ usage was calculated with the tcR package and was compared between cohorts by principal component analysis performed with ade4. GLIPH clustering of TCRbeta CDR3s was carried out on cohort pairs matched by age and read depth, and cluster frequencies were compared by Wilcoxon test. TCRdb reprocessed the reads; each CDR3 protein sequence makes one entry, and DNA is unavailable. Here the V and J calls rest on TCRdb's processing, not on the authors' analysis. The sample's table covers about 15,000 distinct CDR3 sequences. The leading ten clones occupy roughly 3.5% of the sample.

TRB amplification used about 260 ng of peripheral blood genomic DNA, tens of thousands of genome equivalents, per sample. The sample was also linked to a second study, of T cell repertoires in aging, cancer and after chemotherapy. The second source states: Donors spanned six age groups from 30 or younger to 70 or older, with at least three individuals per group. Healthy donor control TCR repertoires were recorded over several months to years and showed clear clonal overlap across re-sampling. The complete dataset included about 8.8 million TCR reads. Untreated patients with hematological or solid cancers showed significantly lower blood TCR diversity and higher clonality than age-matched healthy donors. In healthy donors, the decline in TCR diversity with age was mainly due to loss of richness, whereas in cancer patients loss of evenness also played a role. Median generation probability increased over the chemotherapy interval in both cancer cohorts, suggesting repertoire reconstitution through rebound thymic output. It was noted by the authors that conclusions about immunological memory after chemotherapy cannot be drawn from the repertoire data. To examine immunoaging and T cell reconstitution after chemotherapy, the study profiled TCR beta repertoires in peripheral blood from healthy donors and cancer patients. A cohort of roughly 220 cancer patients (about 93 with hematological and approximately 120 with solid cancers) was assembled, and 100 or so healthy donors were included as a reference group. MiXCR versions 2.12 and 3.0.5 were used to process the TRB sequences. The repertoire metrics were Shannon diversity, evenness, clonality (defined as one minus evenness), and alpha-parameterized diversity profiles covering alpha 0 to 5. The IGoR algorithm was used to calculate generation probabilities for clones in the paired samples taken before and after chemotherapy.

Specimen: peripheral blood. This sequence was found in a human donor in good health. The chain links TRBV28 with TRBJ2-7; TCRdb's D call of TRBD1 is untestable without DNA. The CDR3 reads CATKGGSSEQYF.